The sequence of this T cell receptor (beta chain) was determined in a study of blood T cell repertoires in COVID-19 (dated by TCRdb to 2018 to 2021). For the wider study: Collaborator samples came from the United States, Italy and Spain and covered acute and convalescent phases of COVID-19. The material from the prospective study consisted of cDNA or gDNA derived from T cells, B-cell-depleted T cells, or PBMCs. Subjects who had been exposed to COVID-19, were actively infected with it, or had recovered from it provided the deeply sampled blood TCRbeta repertoires that made up the dataset. A freely available public database, intended as a resource for researchers studying the immune response to SARS-CoV-2, is where the repertoires were released. Samples came from the ongoing ImmuneRACE study (first 160 participants) plus 1,254 subjects from 6 global collaborators. Sample metadata almost always included a de-identified subject ID, COVID-19 status, age in years and sex. Where HLA class I and class II types were available, the types were taken from metadata supplied by the sample provider, not from assay-based typing.

V is pruned by 5 bases and J by 14 bases, leaving 11 bases of the junction without a gene match. Per the germline V gene (reference sequence), SEHNR is the CDR1 and FQNEAQ is the CDR2. Spanning cysteine to phenylalanine, the CDR3 consists of 15 amino acids. Only the CDR3 DNA stays, 45 bases, in frame from base 1. Each collaborating institution followed its own protocols to collect whole blood in K2EDTA tubes. For TCRbeta analysis, collaborators shipped samples in one of three forms: frozen whole blood, isolated PBMCs, or DNA extracted from either of those sample types. Here is what the overall study found, with its caveats: How much clinical and demographic metadata was included differed by source and by participant, and the metadata was provided uncurated.

TCRbeta CDR3 regions were amplified from genomic DNA by means of the immunoSEQ Assay, a bias-controlled multiplex PCR. The source study handled its data this way. The number of nucleated cells in each sample was estimated by amplification of reference gene primers within the assay. Sequence reads were collapsed and filtered to measure the absolute abundance of every unique TCRbeta CDR3 rearrangement. For each sample, productive Simpson clonality was calculated as the square root of Simpson's diversity index over productive rearrangements. The table was pulled from immuneACCESS by TCRdb, which kept in-frame rearrangements only. Such tables lose some clones; where checked, under half of the loss comes from unresolved V genes, and the rest has no known cause. That table gives V, J and clone size, and the DNA gave D and trimming. In all, the sample holds about 60,000 clones, and 88% of those were seen once. The ten biggest clones cover over 4% of the sample.

With regard to this clone: The antigen this receptor binds is unknown. Per-nucleotide qualities are absent, and no much larger clonotype sits a single base away.

This TCR derives from a human donor in a cohort sampled during active COVID-19. The specimen was peripheral blood. This chain is built from TRBV7-9 and TRBJ2-1; 14 middle bases align to TRBD2. The CDR3 corresponds to CASSQTGLAGDREFF. The bases are TGTGCCAGCAGCCAGACGGGACTAGCGGGAGACCGTGAGTTCTTC.